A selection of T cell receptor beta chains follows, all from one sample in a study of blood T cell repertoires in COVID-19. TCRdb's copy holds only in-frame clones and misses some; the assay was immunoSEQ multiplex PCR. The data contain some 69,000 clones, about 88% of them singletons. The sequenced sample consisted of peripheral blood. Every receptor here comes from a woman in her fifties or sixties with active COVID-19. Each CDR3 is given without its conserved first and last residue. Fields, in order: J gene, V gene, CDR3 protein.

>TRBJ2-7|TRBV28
ASSLWEPSGHSYEQY
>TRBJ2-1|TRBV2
ASSRLADTYNEQF
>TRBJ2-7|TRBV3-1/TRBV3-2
ASSQGIVREQY
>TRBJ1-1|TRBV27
ASSSSGGHTEAF
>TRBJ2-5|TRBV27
ASSFSGSQETQY
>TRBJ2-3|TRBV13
ASSSRTTGTDTQY
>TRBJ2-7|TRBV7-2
ASSLGGFGSYEQY
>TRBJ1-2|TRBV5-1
ASSLLESYGYT
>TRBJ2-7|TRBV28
ASSYPLGGGSSYEQY
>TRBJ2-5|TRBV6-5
ASSLSPRQETQY
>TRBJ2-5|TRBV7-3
ASSLGGRAPETQY
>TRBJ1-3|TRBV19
ASRLGQGYSGNTIY
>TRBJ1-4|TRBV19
ASSTGVGEKLF
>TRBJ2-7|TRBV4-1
ASSEETGTFYEQY
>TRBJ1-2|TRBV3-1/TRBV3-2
ASSQVRLSGGASDGYT
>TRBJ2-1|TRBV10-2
ASRWEGASGTNYNEQF
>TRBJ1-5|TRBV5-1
ASSPGQGISNQPQH
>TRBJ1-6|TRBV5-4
ASSLGGAGGNSPLH
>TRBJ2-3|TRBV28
ASTIGTSGITDTQY
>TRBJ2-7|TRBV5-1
ASSSASQDRTYEQY
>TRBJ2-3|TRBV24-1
ATGDFSDTQY
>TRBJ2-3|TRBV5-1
ASRPQLTSEQY